The next 13 T cell receptor beta chains were all read from a single sample in a study of T cell responses to AZD1222 COVID-19 vaccine. Profiling relied on immunoSEQ multiplex PCR, and the TCRdb table lists in-frame clones only, not all of them. The sample consists of 100,000 to 150,000 clones, approximately 88% of them appearing once. The specimen was peripheral blood, collected on day 0 of AZD1222 vaccination. The receptor set was obtained from an adult in good health.

This clone was seen more than once but under ten times. The chain employs TRBV27 and TRBJ1-4; TRBD1 aligns across 7 bases. The germline V gene has CDR1 MNHEY and CDR2 SMNVEV (reference sequence). The V and J ends lost 2 bases and 7 bases, in that order; junction bases with no gene match: 10. The CDR3 length is 16 residues. The CDR3, as DNA: TGTGCCAGCAGTTTAGGGGTTTCAGGGGGGATTGAAAAACTGTTTTTT. It specifies CASSLGVSGGIEKLFF. Looking up the rest from reference TRBV27 and TRBJ1-4 gives the full variable domain: EAQVTQNPRYLITVTGKKLTVTCSQNMNHEYMSWYRQDPGLGLRQIYYSMNVEVTDKGDVPEGYKVSRKEKRNFPLILESPSPNQTSLYFCASSLGVSGGIEKLFFGSGTQLSVL.

The rearrangement links TRBV19 to TRBJ2-3; TRBD1 might be the D (6 bases). The V gene's germline CDR1 is LNHDA and CDR2 SQIVND (reference sequence). V was cut by 9 bases and J by 0 bases, with 7 bases left in between. The CDR3 extends over 12 amino acids. In DNA form, the CDR3 reads TGTGCCAGCCAGGGGAGCACAGATACGCAGTATTTT. It is translated as CASQGSTDTQYF.

This chain links TRBV7-8 with TRBJ1-4; D may be TRBD1 (6 bases). Germline CDR1 SGHVS, CDR2 FQNEAQ. This CDR3 comprises 16 residues. V lost 0 bases and J lost 2, with 10 bases in between. CDR3 DNA: TGTGCCAGCAGCTTAGCTCAGGGGTTGACTAATGAAAAACTGTTTTTT. Amino acids: CASSLAQGLTNEKLFF.

This chain connects TRBV7-9 to TRBJ1-2, with D perhaps matching TRBD1 (5 bases). The germline V and J ends were trimmed by 3 bases and 1 base, with 12 bases remaining between them. This CDR3 has 15 residues. Germline lookup yields CDR1 SEHNR and CDR2 FQNEAQ (reference sequence). In nucleotides, the CDR3 is TGTGCCAGCAGCTTCTCCAGGGAAGTTAACTATGGCTACACCTTC. Encoded protein: CASSFSREVNYGYTF.

The V call is TRBV19, the J call TRBJ1-2; tentatively, D is TRBD1 (5 bases). There are 16 residues in the CDR3. V dropped 6 bases and J dropped 4 bases, with 21 bases sitting between them. CDR1 LNHDA and CDR2 SQIVND come from the germline V gene (reference sequence). DNA for the CDR3: TGTGCCAGTAGGGGCTTCGGGACGGCGCGGATCTATGGCTACACCTTC. It yields the protein CASRGFGTARIYGYTF.

The genes are TRBV5-4 and TRBJ1-1; D call uncertain. Per germline, CDR1 SGHNT and CDR2 YYREEE (reference sequence). The CDR3 has 13 amino acids. The germline V and J ends were trimmed by 4 bases and 1 base, with 8 bases remaining between them. The CDR3 DNA sequence: TGTGCCAGCAGCCGGACGGGGAACACTGAAGCTTTCTTT. Translating gives CASSRTGNTEAFF.

The genes are TRBV28 and TRBJ1-4; a weak D match, TRBD1 (5 bases). Trimming took 5 bases from V and 5 from J, leaving 9 bases between them. This CDR3 has 13 amino acids. The germline CDR1 and CDR2 sequences are MDHEN and SYDVKM. CDR3 sequence: CASSGALNEKLFF. The CDR3, as DNA: TGTGCCAGCAGTGGGGCCTTAAATGAAAAACTGTTTTTT.

The chain combines TRBV19 with TRBJ2-5, with D maybe TRBD2 (6 bases). V shed 8 bases and J shed 2 bases, with 21 bases lying between them. Germline CDR1 and CDR2: LNHDA and SQIVND (reference sequence). This CDR3 is built from 16 residues. The CDR3 here is CASRESWGVKQETQYF. CDR3 nucleotide sequence: TGTGCCAGTCGCGAAAGCTGGGGGGTGAAACAAGAGACCCAGTACTTC.

This clone was observed once. The J gene is TRBJ2-1, the V gene TRBV30, with D tentatively TRBD2 (6 bases). Germline V gene data show CDR1 as GTSNPN and CDR2 as SVGIG (reference sequence). Trimming left V 2 bases short and J 4 bases short, with 12 bases between. This CDR3 spans 14 amino acids. This chain's CDR3 is CAWSSGSGYNEQFF. CDR3 DNA sequence: TGTGCCTGGAGTTCCGGGAGCGGATACAATGAGCAGTTCTTC. Full variable domain (rest looked up from reference TRBV30 and TRBJ2-1): SQTIHQWPATLVQPVGSPLSLECTVEGTSNPNLYWYRQAAGRGLQLLFYSVGIGQISSEVPQNLSASRPQDRQFILSSKKLLLSDSGFYLCAWSSGSGYNEQFFGPGTRLTVL.

V gene TRBV11-3 combines with J gene TRBJ1-1; 7 nucleotides match TRBD1. Trimming removed 2 bases from V and 4 bases from J; junction bases left unmatched: 4. Germline V gene sequence: CDR1 SGHNT, CDR2 YENEEA. The CDR3 contains 14 residues. The CDR3 coding sequence is TGTGCCAGCAGCTTAAGAGGGGGCCGCACTGAAGCTTTCTTT. It is translated as CASSLRGGRTEAFF. Full variable domain (rest looked up from reference TRBV11-3 and TRBJ1-1): EAGVVQSPRYKIIEKKQPVAFWCNPISGHNTLYWYLQNLGQGPELLIRYENEEAVDDSQLPKDRFSAERLKGVDSTLKIQPAELGDSAVYLCASSLRGGRTEAFFGQGTRLTVV.

V and J are TRBV27 and TRBJ2-7; the D call may be TRBD1 or TRBD2 (5 bases each). The CDR3 spans 13 residues. Germline CDR1 reads MNHEY; CDR2 reads SMNVEV (reference sequence). V lost 3 bases, J lost 5 bases, and 11 bases lay in between. CDR3 sequence: CASSLGPSDEQYF. CDR3 nucleotide sequence: TGTGCCAGCAGTTTGGGACCGAGCGACGAGCAGTACTTC.

The chain couples TRBV19 to TRBJ2-3, with TRBD1 matching 9 bases. The CDR3 is 20 amino acids. The germline gives CDR1 LNHDA, CDR2 SQIVND (reference sequence). V dropped 0 bases and J dropped 0; count of bases not matched to a gene: 13. CDR3 DNA: TGTGCCAGTAGTATAGATTTTCGTCGGGTGACAGGGGGGAGCACAGATACGCAGTATTTT. As protein: CASSIDFRRVTGGSTDTQYF.

This clone appeared a single time. This rearrangement joins TRBV3-1 (or the pseudogene TRBV3-2) to TRBJ2-7, with 11 nucleotides matching TRBD2. The CDR3 has 17 residues. Germline V gives CDR1 LGHDT, CDR2 YNNKEL (reference sequence). J lost 5 bases, V lost 0 bases, and 9 bases had no gene match. The CDR3 reads CASSQDGLAGGKDEQYF. The CDR3 nucleotides read TGTGCCAGCAGCCAAGATGGCCTAGCGGGAGGTAAGGACGAGCAGTACTTC.